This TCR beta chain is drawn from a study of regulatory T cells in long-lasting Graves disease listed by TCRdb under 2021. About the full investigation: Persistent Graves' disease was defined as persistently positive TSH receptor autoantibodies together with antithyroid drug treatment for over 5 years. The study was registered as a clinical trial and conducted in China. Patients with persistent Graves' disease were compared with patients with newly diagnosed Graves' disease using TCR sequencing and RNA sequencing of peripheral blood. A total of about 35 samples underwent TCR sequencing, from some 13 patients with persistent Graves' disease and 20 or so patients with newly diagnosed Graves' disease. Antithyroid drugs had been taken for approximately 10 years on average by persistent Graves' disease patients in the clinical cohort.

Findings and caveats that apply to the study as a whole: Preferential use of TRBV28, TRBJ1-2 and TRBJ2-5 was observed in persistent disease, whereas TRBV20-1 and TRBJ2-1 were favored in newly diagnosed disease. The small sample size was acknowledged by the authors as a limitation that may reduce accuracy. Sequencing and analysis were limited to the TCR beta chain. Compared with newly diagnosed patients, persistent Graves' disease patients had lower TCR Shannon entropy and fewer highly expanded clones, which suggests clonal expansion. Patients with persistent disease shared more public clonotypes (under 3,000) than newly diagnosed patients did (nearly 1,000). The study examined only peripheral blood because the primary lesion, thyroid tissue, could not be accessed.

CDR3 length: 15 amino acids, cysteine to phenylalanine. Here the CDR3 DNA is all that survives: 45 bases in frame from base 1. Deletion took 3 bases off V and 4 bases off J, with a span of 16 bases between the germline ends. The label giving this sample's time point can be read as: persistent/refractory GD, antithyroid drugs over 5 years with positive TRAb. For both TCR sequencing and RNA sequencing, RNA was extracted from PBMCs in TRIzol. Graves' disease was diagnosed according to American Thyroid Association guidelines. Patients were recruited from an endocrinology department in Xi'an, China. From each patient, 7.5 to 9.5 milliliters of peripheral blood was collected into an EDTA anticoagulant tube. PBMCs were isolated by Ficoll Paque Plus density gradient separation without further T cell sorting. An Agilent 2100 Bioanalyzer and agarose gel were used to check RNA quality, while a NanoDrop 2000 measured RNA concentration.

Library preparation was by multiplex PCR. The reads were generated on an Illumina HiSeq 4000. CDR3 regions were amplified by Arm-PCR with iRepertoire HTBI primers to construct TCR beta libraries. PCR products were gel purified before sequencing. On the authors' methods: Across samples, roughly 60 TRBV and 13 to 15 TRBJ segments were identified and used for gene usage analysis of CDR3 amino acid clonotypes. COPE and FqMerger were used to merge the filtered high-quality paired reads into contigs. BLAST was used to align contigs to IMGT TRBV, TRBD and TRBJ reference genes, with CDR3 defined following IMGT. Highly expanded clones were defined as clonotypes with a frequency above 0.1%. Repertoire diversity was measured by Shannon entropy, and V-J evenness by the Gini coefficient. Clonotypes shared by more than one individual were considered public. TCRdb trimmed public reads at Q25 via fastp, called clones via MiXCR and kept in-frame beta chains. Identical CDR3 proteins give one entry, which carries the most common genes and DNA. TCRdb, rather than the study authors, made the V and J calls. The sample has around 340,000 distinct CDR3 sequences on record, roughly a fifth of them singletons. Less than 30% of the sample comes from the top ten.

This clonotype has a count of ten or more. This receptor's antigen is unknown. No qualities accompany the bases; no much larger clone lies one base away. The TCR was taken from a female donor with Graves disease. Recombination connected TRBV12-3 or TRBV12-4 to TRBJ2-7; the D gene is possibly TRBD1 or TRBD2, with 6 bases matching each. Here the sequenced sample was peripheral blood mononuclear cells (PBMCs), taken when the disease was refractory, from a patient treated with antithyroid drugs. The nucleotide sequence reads TGTGCCAGCAGTTTCGAGGGAGGACAGATTTACGAGCAGTACTTC. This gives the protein CASSFEGGQIYEQYF.